The rows below give T cell receptor beta chains drawn from one sample of a study of T cells in Graves' hyperthyroidism and ophthalmopathy. MiXCR, run by TCRdb on the multiplex PCR reads, gives a single entry per CDR3 protein. The data hold hundreds of thousands of distinct CDR3 sequences, with roughly a sixth observed a single time. The sequencing input was blood. The receptors were sampled from a woman aged 45-65 years with Graves' hyperthyroidism that later progressed to Graves' ophthalmopathy. The CDR3 runs from the conserved cysteine through the conserved F or W. D genes are given only for firm matches. A row's size may be missing; if present it is once, few, many or a size class.

clone size,J gene,D gene,V gene,CDR3 DNA,CDR3 protein
-,TRBJ2-1,-,TRBV3-1,TGTGCCAGCAGCCAAGCCCCCTTAGACTCAATCTCCTACAATGAGCAGTTCTTC,CASSQAPLDSISYNEQFF
many,TRBJ2-1,TRBD1,TRBV27,TGTGCCAGCAGCTACAGGGGGACTTACAATGAGCAGTTCTTC,CASSYRGTYNEQFF
few,TRBJ1-5,-,TRBV18,TGTGCCAGCTCACCGGAGAAAGGTCAGCCCCAGCATTTT,CASSPEKGQPQHF
few,TRBJ1-1,TRBD1,TRBV19,TGTGCCAGTACCCCCCGTGAGGGCAGGGGGCTCATGAACACTGAAGCTTTCTTT,CASTPREGRGLMNTEAFF
many,TRBJ2-1,-,TRBV5-5,TGTGCCAGCAGCAAGCAGGATTACAATGAGCAGTTCTTC,CASSKQDYNEQFF
-,TRBJ1-2,-,TRBV7-9,TGTGCCAGCAGCTTATCACAGTCCGGTGACTACACCTTC,CASSLSQSGDYTF
many,TRBJ2-7,-,TRBV20-1,TGCAGTGCTAGAGCCCCGGCCCTATACGAGCAGTACTTC,CSARAPALYEQYF
many,TRBJ2-1,-,TRBV2,TGTGCCAGCAGTTACTCCGGGACGGCCTACAATGAGCAGTTCTTC,CASSYSGTAYNEQFF
few,TRBJ2-6,-,TRBV2,TGTGCCAGCAGTGAAGTTGGTCGGGGGGCCAACGTCCTGACTTTC,CASSEVGRGANVLTF
-,TRBJ2-7,-,TRBV9,TGTGCCAGCAGCGACCGGGACGGAGCTGCCCCCTACGAGCAGTACTTC,CASSDRDGAAPYEQYF
-,TRBJ2-1,-,TRBV5-1,TGCGCCAGCAGCTTGCAGCAGGGGATTACAGATGAGCAGTTCTTC,CASSLQQGITDEQFF
many,TRBJ2-1,TRBD2,TRBV20-1,TGCAGCCTCCTAGCGGGGGTTTCCAATGAGCAGTTCTTC,CSLLAGVSNEQFF
-,TRBJ2-2,TRBD2,TRBV6-5,TGTGCCAGCAGTTACTTTTCGGGAGGCGCCGGGGAGCCGTTTTTT,CASSYFSGGAGEPFF
many,TRBJ1-1,-,TRBV7-2,TGTGCCAGCAGCCGCACTGCAGGGAGGAAGACTGAAGCTTTCTTT,CASSRTAGRKTEAFF
few,TRBJ1-1,-,TRBV7-9,TGTGCCACATTTAGCCGGGACGGTGACACTGAAGCTTTCTTT,CATFSRDGDTEAFF
-,TRBJ1-2,-,TRBV30,TGTGCCTGGAGTCGGGGCAGGCTTGACGGCTACACCTTC,CAWSRGRLDGYTF
-,TRBJ2-4,TRBD2,TRBV7-2,TGTGCCAGCAGATTAGCGGGGGGACTAGCCAAAAACATTAAGTACTTC,CASRLAGGLAKNIKYF
-,TRBJ1-2,-,TRBV27,TGTGCCAGCAGTCTACGACATCTACAGCGGGACGGCTACACCTTC,CASSLRHLQRDGYTF
-,TRBJ2-5,TRBD1,TRBV19,TGTGCCAGTAGGACGACAGGGGGAGAGACCCAGTACTTC,CASRTTGGETQYF
few,TRBJ2-4,-,TRBV6-1,TGTGCCAGCAGCTCCTACCATGGGGGAAAAGTAGCCAAAAACATTCAGTACTTC,CASSSYHGGKVAKNIQYF
many,TRBJ1-5,TRBD1,TRBV18,TGTGCCAGCTCACAGACAGGGGAGAAAAGACAGCCCCAGCATTTT,CASSQTGEKRQPQHF
many,TRBJ2-7,TRBD2,TRBV6-2/TRBV6-3,TGTGCCAGCAGTTCGAGCGGGGGACTCTCCTACGAGCAGTACTTC,CASSSSGGLSYEQYF
-,TRBJ1-1,-,TRBV6-5,TGTGCCAGCAGTTACGGGGGCTCGAACACTGAAGCTTTCTTT,CASSYGGSNTEAFF
few,TRBJ1-1,-,TRBV29-1,TGCAGCGTTGAAGTCAGACAGGTGGAAGCTTTCTTT,CSVEVRQVEAFF
-,TRBJ2-2,TRBD2,TRBV19,TGTGCCAGTACGGCGGGGGACACCGGGGAGCTGTTTTTT,CASTAGDTGELFF
-,TRBJ1-6,-,TRBV5-1,TGCGCCAGCAGCTTGGATCCGGCTGGCGATTCACCCCTCCACTTT,CASSLDPAGDSPLHF
-,TRBJ1-2,TRBD1,TRBV6-1,TGTGCCAGCACCCACGGAGAGGGGGCGAGAGGCTACACCTTC,CASTHGEGARGYTF
few,TRBJ2-3,TRBD1,TRBV6-1,TGTGCCAGCAGAGACAGGGATTCTACCACAGATACGCAGTATTTT,CASRDRDSTTDTQYF
-,TRBJ2-3,TRBD2,TRBV5-4,TGTGCCAGCAGCTCCCGGACTAGCGCCCAGGGGACAGATACGCAGTATTTT,CASSSRTSAQGTDTQYF
-,TRBJ1-3,-,TRBV5-5,TGTGCCAGCAGCTGGAAACCTGGAAACACCATATATTTT,CASSWKPGNTIYF
many,TRBJ2-5,-,TRBV12-3/TRBV12-4,TGTGCCAGCAGTCCCGTGGGAGGGGGGACCGAGACCCAGTACTTC,CASSPVGGGTETQYF
-,TRBJ2-2,TRBD1,TRBV19,TGTGCCAGTAGAGTTTGGACAGGGCCCACCGGGGAGCTGTTTTTT,CASRVWTGPTGELFF
-,TRBJ2-3,-,TRBV7-3,TGTGCCAGCAGCTTAGGGCAGGATACGTATTTT,CASSLGQDTYF
few,TRBJ1-2,TRBD1,TRBV27,TGTGCCAGCAGTTCCCGGGACAGGGGTAACTATAGCTACACCTTC,CASSSRDRGNYSYTF
-,TRBJ2-7,TRBD1,TRBV20-1,TGCAGTGCCCCCGACAGGGGGCTCGAGCAGTACTTC,CSAPDRGLEQYF
-,TRBJ2-2,-,TRBV11-2,TGTGCCAGCAGCTTACGGTTGCAGTCCGGGGAGCTGTTTTTT,CASSLRLQSGELFF
-,TRBJ1-1,-,TRBV19,TGTGCCAGTAGTACATCTTTGGTAGGGGAGAACACTGAAGCTTTCTTT,CASSTSLVGENTEAFF
many,TRBJ1-2,-,TRBV12-3/TRBV12-4,TGTGCCAGCAGTTTACGACTCGCGGATGGCTACACCTTC,CASSLRLADGYTF
few,TRBJ2-1,TRBD2,TRBV20-1,TGCAGTGCTGCTCGACTAGCGGGCAATGAGCAGTTCTTC,CSAARLAGNEQFF
few,TRBJ2-1,-,TRBV30,TGTGCCTGGAGTGTAAACACCTACTCCTACAATGAGCAGTTCTTC,CAWSVNTYSYNEQFF
many,TRBJ2-3,-,TRBV18,TGTGCCAGCTCTCCCCTAGACAGATACACAGATACGCAGTATTTT,CASSPLDRYTDTQYF
-,TRBJ2-3,TRBD1,TRBV20-1,TGCAGTGCTAGAGGGGGACAGGGGAAGACAGATACGCAGTATTTT,CSARGGQGKTDTQYF
-,TRBJ2-7,-,TRBV6-1,TGTGCCAGCAGTGAAGCAGACAGGGCGGGGGAGCAGTACTTC,CASSEADRAGEQYF